These 27 T cell receptor beta chains were sequenced from one sample in a study of T-cell memory formation after mild COVID-19. TCRdb processed the 5' RACE reads anew with MiXCR; each CDR3 protein has one entry. Counted here are about 250,000 distinct CDR3 sequences, approximately 18% occurring once; the ten biggest clones make up about 23%. The sequencing input was PBMCs or a T cell subset sorted from them (not recorded which). These receptors were taken from a man aged 18 to 35 who had mild COVID-19 (a few samples of this study predate the infection). Cell type and time point are not known.

This clonotype was recorded a few times. V is TRBV11-2 and J is TRBJ1-2; 7 bases align to TRBD1. The CDR3 spans 15 residues. The germline V gene has CDR1 SGHAT and CDR2 FQNNGV. With V trimmed by 4 bases and J by 4 bases, 9 bases remained unmatched. The CDR3 nucleotides read TGTGCCAGCAGCTCAATACGACAGGGCGGCTATGGCTACACCTTC. Protein sequence: CASSSIRQGGYGYTF.

This clonotype was observed at least ten times. The chain employs TRBV7-3 and TRBJ2-5; D gene ambiguous. Trimming cost V 3 bases and J 5 bases, with 10 bases left between them. CDR1 is SGHTA, CDR2 FQGTGA, per germline. The CDR3 is 13 amino acids. In DNA form, the CDR3 reads TGTGCCAGCAGCTTTACCCTAAGGGAGACCCAGTACTTC. This translates into CASSFTLRETQYF. The variable domain in full, with the rest retrieved from reference TRBV7-3 and TRBJ2-5, is GAGVSQTPSNKVTEKGKYVELRCDPISGHTALYWYRQSLGQGPEFLIYFQGTGAADDSGLPNDRFFAVRPEGSVSTLKIQRTERGDSAVYLCASSFTLRETQYFGPGTRLLVL.

The chain uses TRBV29-1 and TRBJ1-1; D unclear. Germline V CDR1 and CDR2: SQVTM, ANQGSEA. The CDR3 has 12 amino acids. With 7 bases removed from V and 0 bases from J, the gap between germline ends came to 9 bases. Here the CDR3 reads CSAWPVNTEAFF. The CDR3 DNA is TGCAGCGCCTGGCCAGTGAACACTGAAGCTTTCTTT.

This clonotype was counted many times. This chain uses TRBV5-1 with TRBJ2-1; D possibly matches TRBD1 or TRBD2 (5 bases each). V lost 4 bases, J lost 1 base, and 12 bases lay in between. The CDR3 covers 15 residues. The V gene's germline CDR1 is SGHRS and CDR2 YFSETQ. DNA of the CDR3: TGCGCCAGCAGCGTACTGGGACGATCCTACAATGAGCAGTTCTTC. Its translation: CASSVLGRSYNEQFF.

V usage is TRBV2 and J usage is TRBJ2-3; tentative D call: TRBD2 (7 bases). This CDR3 contains 12 residues. The germline CDR1 and CDR2 sequences are SNHLY and FYNNEI. V lost 8 bases, J lost 6 bases, and 12 bases lay in between. The CDR3 protein is CASDGGADTQYF. For the CDR3, the DNA is TGTGCCAGCGATGGGGGGGCGGATACGCAGTATTTT.

This clonotype has a handful of counts. The V and J genes are TRBV5-1 and TRBJ2-7, with D perhaps being TRBD1 or TRBD2 (6 bases each). Between the trimmed V and J ends, which lost 1 base and 5 bases, there was a span of 10 bases. The CDR3 runs 13 residues. Germline CDR1 SGHRS, CDR2 YFSETQ. This CDR3 reads CASSLSGAHEQYV. CDR3 DNA: TGCGCCAGCAGCTTGTCGGGGGCCCACGAGCAGTACGTC.

The V and J genes are TRBV27 and TRBJ2-2; perhaps TRBD2 as D (6 bases). Trimming pared 4 bases from V and 1 base from J, leaving 13 bases between. CDR1 is MNHEY and CDR2 is SMNVEV in the germline V gene (reference sequence). CDR3 length equals 16 residues. The DNA for the CDR3 is TGTGCCAGCAGTTCGTTAGCGGTATGGAACACCGGGGAGCTGTTTTTT. It codes for CASSSLAVWNTGELFF.

The J gene is TRBJ1-5, the V gene TRBV27; tentative D call: TRBD1 (6 bases). CDR3 length equals 14 residues. Trimming left V 5 bases short and J 0 bases short, with 8 bases between. Germline V gene lookup returns CDR1 MNHEY and CDR2 SMNVEV (reference sequence). The CDR3 DNA is TGTGCCAGCAGTAAGGGGGATAGCAATCAGCCCCAGCATTTT. Translating it yields CASSKGDSNQPQHF.

The rearrangement joins TRBV20-1 to TRBJ1-6, with a weak D call TRBD1 (6 bases). The germline V gene has CDR1 DFQATT and CDR2 SNEGSKA (reference sequence). With 0 bases removed from V and 6 bases from J, the gap between germline ends came to 18 bases. The CDR3 is made up of 17 amino acids. The CDR3 bases are TGCAGTGCTAGAGATAGGTTCAGGGGTCGCGGTAATTCACCCCTCCACTTT. As protein: CSARDRFRGRGNSPLHF.

Ten or more counts support this clonotype. The gene calls are TRBV7-2 and TRBJ2-7, with 9 bases identical to TRBD2. The germline CDR1 and CDR2 sequences are SGHTA and FQGNSA. The junction had 13 bases not matched to a gene; V was cut back by 5 bases and J by 2 bases. There are 17 residues in the CDR3. Here the CDR3 reads CASSPNAYSGGPYEQYF. The CDR3 DNA follows: TGTGCCAGCAGCCCCAACGCTTATAGCGGGGGACCCTACGAGCAGTACTTC.

J is TRBJ2-7 and V is TRBV29-1, with 10 bases aligning to TRBD1. The CDR3 extends over 12 amino acids. The germline V gene encodes CDR1 SQVTM and CDR2 ANQGSEA. Trimming took 6 bases from V and 5 from J; bases not matched to a gene: 4. The CDR3 here is CSVDRGENEQYF. CDR3 sequence (DNA): TGCAGCGTGGACAGGGGGGAGAACGAGCAGTACTTC.

This clonotype was observed a few times. The chain uses TRBV10-2 and TRBJ2-2; D is possibly TRBD2 (5 bases). V lost 6 bases to trimming and J lost 3 bases, with 17 bases between them. Germline V lookup: CDR1 WSHSY, CDR2 SAAADI. The CDR3 has 16 amino acids. The CDR3 DNA reads as TGCGCCAGCAGGGGTTTGGGGAGCGCCGACACCGGGGAGCTGTTTTTT. Residues: CASRGLGSADTGELFF.

This clonotype was detected a few times. The chain has TRBV29-1 and TRBJ2-5; D unresolved. The CDR3 runs 11 residues. Germline V lookup: CDR1 SQVTM, CDR2 ANQGSEA. The V end was cut by 4 bases, the J end by 2 bases, with 5 bases between. CDR3 in amino acids: CSVGSQETQYF. The CDR3 DNA reads as TGCAGCGTTGGATCGCAAGAGACCCAGTACTTC.

The chain joins TRBV7-2 to TRBJ2-3; weak D call: TRBD1 (6 bases). In germline, CDR1 is SGHTA, CDR2 FQGNSA. The CDR3 totals 16 residues. Trimming left V 4 bases short and J 2 bases short, with 16 bases between. CDR3 coding DNA: TGTGCCAGCAGCTCCCGATGGGGGCGCAACACAGATACGCAGTATTTT. It is translated as CASSSRWGRNTDTQYF.

A few counts support this clonotype. J is TRBJ2-1 and V is TRBV12-3 or TRBV12-4; 9 nucleotides agree with TRBD2. This CDR3 contains 15 residues. With 8 bases clipped from V and 4 bases from J, the junction kept 9 bases outside the gene matches. The CDR3 nucleotides read TGTGCCAGCGATAGGCGGGGGGGCCTATACAATGAGCAGTTCTTC. Its translation: CASDRRGGLYNEQFF.

The chain is built from TRBV5-1 and TRBJ2-4; no reliable D call. Trimming cost V 0 bases and J 0 bases, with 10 bases left between them. Germline values: CDR1 SGHRS, CDR2 YFSETQ. The CDR3 is 16 residues long. CDR3 bases: TGCGCCAGCAGCTTGGGAAATGACGTAGCCAAAAACATTCAGTACTTC. Translating it yields CASSLGNDVAKNIQYF.

This clonotype was observed a few times. This chain links TRBV20-1 with TRBJ2-4, with no clear D. Trimming cost V 7 bases and J 7 bases, with 11 bases left between them. The CDR3 length is 11 residues. The V gene's germline CDR1 is DFQATT and CDR2 SNEGSKA (reference sequence). CDR3 sequence reads: CSVYSSNIQYF. DNA for the CDR3: TGCAGTGTTTATTCCAGTAACATTCAGTACTTC.

The sample holds many counts of this clonotype. CDR3 in amino acids: CAISESIGDRGYNEQFF. CDR3 DNA: TGTGCCATCAGTGAGTCAATAGGGGACAGGGGCTACAATGAGCAGTTCTTC. The V gene is TRBV10-3, the J gene TRBJ2-1, with 10 bases identical to TRBD1. CDR3 size: 17 residues. Germline CDR1 and CDR2: ENHRY and SYGVKD. V lost 0 bases and J lost 3; bases outside the gene matches: 5.

This clonotype was counted between two and nine times. V gene TRBV20-1 combines with J gene TRBJ2-1, with TRBD2 matching 11 bases. The V gene end was trimmed by 3 bases and the J gene end by 4 bases; junction bases not matched to a gene: 5. CDR3 size: 15 residues. CDR1 DFQATT and CDR2 SNEGSKA come from the germline V gene (reference sequence). The CDR3 protein is CSASLAGGLYNEQFF. The CDR3 DNA is TGCAGTGCTAGCCTAGCGGGGGGACTATACAATGAGCAGTTCTTC.

The chain carries TRBV7-3 and TRBJ2-7; 16 nucleotides line up with TRBD2. Germline-derived CDR1 and CDR2 are SGHTA and FQGTGA. J lost 5 bases, V lost 5 bases, and 3 bases had no gene match. This CDR3 region has 15 residues. CDR3 nucleotide sequence: TGTGCCAGCAGCCCGGGACTAGCGGGGGGGCACGAGCAGTACTTC. Amino acid sequence: CASSPGLAGGHEQYF.

CDR3 sequence: CASSLDWTYEQYF. CDR3 nucleotides: TGTGCCAGCAGCTTGGACTGGACCTACGAGCAGTACTTC. This chain joins TRBV5-5 and TRBJ2-7; D gene unclear. This CDR3 is 13 amino acids long. Germline CDR1 SGHKS, CDR2 YYEKEE (reference sequence). V was cut by 0 bases and J by 2 bases, with 6 bases left in between.

This rearrangement joins TRBV20-1 to TRBJ2-3; 7 bases agree with TRBD1. The CDR3 totals 14 residues. Germline CDR1 reads DFQATT; CDR2 reads SNEGSKA (reference sequence). The J segment lost 6 bases and the V segment lost 4 bases, leaving 10 bases of the junction unmatched. This CDR3 reads CSAKKGQSLDTQYF. In DNA, the CDR3 is TGCAGTGCTAAAAAGGGACAGTCGCTGGATACGCAGTATTTT.

This clonotype was recorded once. The chain combines TRBV4-2 with TRBJ2-1; 7 nucleotides agree with TRBD2. CDR3 length equals 16 residues. V lost 0 bases, J lost 6 bases, and 8 bases stayed unmatched. From germline, CDR1 is LGHNA and CDR2 YNFKEQ. CDR3 DNA: TGTGCCAGCAGCCAAGATGGAGCGGGGACGAGCAATGAGCAGTTCTTC. Residues: CASSQDGAGTSNEQFF.

In this sample, this clonotype turned up many times. The rearrangement uses TRBV5-1 and TRBJ1-1; 8 bases match TRBD1. The V segment lost 3 bases and the J segment 8 bases; nucleotides outside the gene matches: 9. CDR1 is SGHRS and CDR2 is YFSETQ in the germline V gene. The CDR3 consists of 14 residues. The CDR3 reads CASSSGQGLSEAFF. The CDR3 nucleotides are TGCGCCAGCAGCTCCGGACAGGGACTTTCCGAAGCTTTCTTT.

This clonotype was counted between two and nine times. This chain uses TRBV9 with TRBJ2-1; the D is unclear. CDR1 and CDR2 from the germline V gene are SGDLS and YYNGEE. The CDR3 totals 13 residues. V lost 3 bases and J 8 bases, leaving 12 bases between the germline ends. The chain's CDR3 is CASSAYKGYEQFF. In DNA, the CDR3 is TGTGCCAGCAGCGCGTACAAGGGATATGAGCAGTTCTTC.

The sample holds many counts of this clonotype. J is TRBJ1-6 and V is TRBV20-1; D is uncertain. The CDR3 is 15 amino acids. Per germline, CDR1 DFQATT and CDR2 SNEGSKA (reference sequence). Trimming stripped 0 bases from V and 7 bases from J, with 13 bases between. The CDR3 reads CSARDLIGPNSPLHF. The CDR3, as DNA: TGCAGTGCTAGAGATCTAATTGGGCCAAATTCACCCCTCCACTTT.

This chain uses TRBV12-3 or TRBV12-4 with TRBJ1-2; 8 bases agree with TRBD1. J was trimmed by 8 bases and V by 6 bases; bases with no gene match: 11. The length of the CDR3 is 14 residues. The CDR3 DNA reads as TGTGCCAGCAGCTACAATAGGGCAGGGGGCGGCTACACCTTC. Amino acid sequence: CASSYNRAGGGYTF.